This entry lists 6 T cell receptor beta chains sequenced from one sample in a study of shared clonotypes between healthy human individuals. Assay used: immunoSEQ multiplex PCR; TCRdb lists only in-frame clones, some missing. The sample consists of a few hundred thousand clones, roughly 79% of them appearing once. Sequencing was carried out using PBMCs. The receptors shown here come from a woman between 40 and 55 years old in good health. Some clones in this sample may be carry-over from other donors' samples.

The chain links TRBV29-1 to TRBJ2-1, with TRBD2 as a possible D gene (6 bases). Trimming removed 4 bases at V and 7 bases at J, with 14 bases between. Germline V gene sequence: CDR1 SQVTM, CDR2 ANQGSEA. This CDR3 has 13 amino acids. CDR3 DNA sequence: TGCAGCGTTGGTTCTGGAGGAGGGAATGAGCAGTTCTTC. This codes for CSVGSGGGNEQFF.

This chain joins TRBV5-4 and TRBJ1-2; 8 bases are a match to TRBD1. The ends lost 6 bases at V and 1 base at J; junction bases unmatched: 14. Germline loops: CDR1 SGHNT, CDR2 YYREEE (reference sequence). The CDR3 has 17 amino acids. CDR3 residues: CASTGGAGGGYNYGYTF. CDR3 coding DNA: TGTGCCAGCACCGGAGGGGCAGGGGGCGGATATAACTATGGCTACACCTTC.

The rearrangement links TRBV30 to TRBJ2-7; 8 nucleotides align to TRBD1. J lost 9 bases, V lost 0 bases, and 16 bases had no gene match. The CDR3 length is 16 residues. Germline CDR1 and CDR2: GTSNPN and SVGIG (reference sequence). Here the CDR3 DNA reads TGTGCCTGGAGTGTAAGCGGTCAGGGGGCTTTGTCTCGGCAGTACTTC. Translation gives CAWSVSGQGALSRQYF.

This chain uses TRBV29-1 with TRBJ2-7; possible D gene TRBD1, 6 bases. Germline-derived CDR1 and CDR2 are SQVTM and ANQGSEA. This CDR3 has 12 residues. Trimming stripped 5 bases from V and 6 bases from J, with 14 bases between. The CDR3 loop reads CSVSSQGTEQYF. The CDR3 DNA follows: TGCAGCGTTTCCTCACAGGGAACCGAGCAGTACTTC.

The chain carries TRBV19 and TRBJ2-1; 11 bases fit TRBD2. This CDR3 has 17 amino acids. With V trimmed by 7 bases and J by 0 bases, 8 bases remained unmatched. Germline CDR1 is LNHDA and CDR2 is SQIVND (reference sequence). DNA for the CDR3: TGTGCCAGTACCGGGACTAGCGGAGGGAGCTCCTACAATGAGCAGTTCTTC. Translation: CASTGTSGGSSYNEQFF.

On this clone itself: An end of the junction does not agree with germline; a read error may underlie this. This chain connects TRBV7-7 to TRBJ1-5; TRBD1 aligns across 8 bases. The CDR3 extends over 14 amino acids. The germline gives CDR1 SSHAT, CDR2 FNYEAQ (reference sequence). The CDR3 bases are TGTGCTAGCAGCCAGACAGGGGATAATCAGCCCCAGCATTTT. The encoded protein is CASSQTGDNQPQHF.